This TCR beta chain was found in a study of cytomegalovirus exposure and HLA in healthy donors. The PCR contained 60 Vbeta and 13 Jbeta primers. Assay used: immunoSEQ multiplex PCR; TCRdb lists only in-frame clones, some missing. The sample lists approximately 200,000 clones, 70% to 85% occurring once. CDR1 is SEHNR and CDR2 is FQNEAQ in the germline V gene (reference sequence). CDR3 size: 13 residues. V lost 5 bases, J lost 4 bases, and 11 bases lay in between. Details on this clone: Its target is unknown.

Findings and caveats of the study: When analyzed later, the rates of TCR association showed variation by HLA locus, with DRB1 the most and HLA-C the fewest.

V gene TRBV7-9 combines with J gene TRBJ1-2, with D unresolved. The TCR sequence derives from a boy aged 2-15 years in good health and CMV-seronegative. Sequenced input: PBMCs. This chain's CDR3 is CASSPDIFYGYTF. CDR3 DNA sequence: TGTGCCAGCAGCCCAGACATATTCTATGGCTACACCTTC.